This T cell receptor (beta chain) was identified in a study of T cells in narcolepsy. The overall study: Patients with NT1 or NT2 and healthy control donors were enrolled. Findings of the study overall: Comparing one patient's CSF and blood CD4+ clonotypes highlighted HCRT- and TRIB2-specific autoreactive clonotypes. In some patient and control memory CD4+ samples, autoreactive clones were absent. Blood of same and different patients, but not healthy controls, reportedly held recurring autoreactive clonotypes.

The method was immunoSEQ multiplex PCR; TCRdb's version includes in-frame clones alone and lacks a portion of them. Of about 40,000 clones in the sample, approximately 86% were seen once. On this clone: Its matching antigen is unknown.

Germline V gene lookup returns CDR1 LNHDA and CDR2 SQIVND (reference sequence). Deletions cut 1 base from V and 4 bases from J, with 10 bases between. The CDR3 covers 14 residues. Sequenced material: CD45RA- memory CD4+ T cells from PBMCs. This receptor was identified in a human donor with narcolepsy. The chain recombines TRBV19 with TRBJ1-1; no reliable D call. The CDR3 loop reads CASSIAPRGTEAFF. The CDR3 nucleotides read TGTGCCAGTAGTATAGCCCCCCGGGGCACTGAAGCTTTCTTT. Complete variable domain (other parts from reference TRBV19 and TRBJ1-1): DGGITQSPKYLFRKEGQNVTLSCEQNLNHDAMYWYRQDPGQGLRLIYYSQIVNDFQKGDIAEGYSVSREKKESFPLTVTSAQKNPTAFYLCASSIAPRGTEAFFGQGTRLTVV.